The present T cell receptor (beta chain) was sequenced within a study of CD8+CD57+ T cells in acquired aplastic anemia. The template used for profiling TCR beta VDJ and CDR3 was genomic DNA. TCRdb re-derived calls from the reads in MiXCR, one entry per CDR3 protein. Here the sample spans about 170,000 distinct CDR3 sequences, around 40% being singletons. The V and J ends lost 7 bases and 5 bases respectively, with 14 bases between them. This CDR3 is built from 13 residues. Germline V gene data show CDR1 as LNHDA and CDR2 as SQIVND (reference sequence). This clonotype occurred many times. Specimen: sorted CD4+, CD8+, or CD8+CD57+ T cells (not recorded which) from PBMCs. The V and J genes are TRBV19 and TRBJ1-2, with D unclear. The source is a human donor in good health. The CDR3 nucleotides are TGTGCCAGTAACCTCCGTTCTATGTATGGCTACACCTTC. It specifies CASNLRSMYGYTF.